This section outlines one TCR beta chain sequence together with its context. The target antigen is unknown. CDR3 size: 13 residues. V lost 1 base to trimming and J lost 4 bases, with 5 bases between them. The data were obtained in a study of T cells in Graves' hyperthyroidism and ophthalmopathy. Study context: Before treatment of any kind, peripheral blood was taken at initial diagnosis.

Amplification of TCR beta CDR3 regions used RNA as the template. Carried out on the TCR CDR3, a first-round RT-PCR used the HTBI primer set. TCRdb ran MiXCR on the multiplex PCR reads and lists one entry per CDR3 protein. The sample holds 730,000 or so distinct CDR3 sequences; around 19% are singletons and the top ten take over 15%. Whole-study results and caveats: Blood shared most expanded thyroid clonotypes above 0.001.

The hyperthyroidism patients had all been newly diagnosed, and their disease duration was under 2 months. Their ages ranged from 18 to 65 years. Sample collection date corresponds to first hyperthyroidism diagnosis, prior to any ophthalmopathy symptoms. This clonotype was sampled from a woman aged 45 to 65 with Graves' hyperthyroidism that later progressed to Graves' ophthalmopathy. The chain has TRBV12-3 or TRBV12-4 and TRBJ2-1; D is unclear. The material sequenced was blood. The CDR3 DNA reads TGTGCCAGCAGTTTAGACATGTACAATGAGCAGTTCTTC. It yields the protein CASSLDMYNEQFF.